This entry is about one T cell receptor (beta chain). As yet, its antigen is unknown. The sample comes from a study of tissue T cells after allogeneic stem cell transplantation. Study at large: Five GVHD patients had recipient-origin PBMCs collected before transplant. The study's findings and limits: Motif-based clustering found tissue-specific repertoire signatures shared across patients, though few clones were shared.

V lost 3 bases, J lost 1 base, and 3 bases stayed unmatched. CDR1 and CDR2 (germline): SGHDN, FVKESK. The length of the CDR3 is 14 residues. TCRdb's copy holds only in-frame clones and misses some; the assay was immunoSEQ multiplex PCR. In the table there are 35,000 to 50,000 clones, approximately 92% of which are singletons. The receptor was derived from a woman aged 35-70 years who later had graft-versus-host disease after an allogeneic stem cell transplant. The chain carries TRBV14 and TRBJ2-7; 7 positions match TRBD1. The sequencing used blood, collected before transplantation. In DNA form, the CDR3 reads TGTGCCAGCAGCCACTCGGGACAGTCCTACGAGCAGTACTTC. This encodes CASSHSGQSYEQYF.